Below, 27 T cell receptor beta chains from the same sample are listed, as sequenced in a study of early T cells in non-severe SARS-CoV-2 infection. TCRdb analysed the 5' RACE reads with MiXCR anew, one entry per CDR3 protein. The table records around 99,000 distinct CDR3 sequences, around a sixth of them present only once. The sample consisted of whole blood, taken at baseline. These receptors originate from an adult who was a healthcare worker with PCR-confirmed SARS-CoV-2 infection or an uninfected control (not recorded which).

The CDR3 protein is CASSPWRNQAFF. As DNA, the CDR3 is TGTGCCAGCAGTCCCTGGCGAAACCAAGCTTTCTTT. V is TRBV12-3 or TRBV12-4 and J is TRBJ1-1; D is ambiguous. Trimming took 5 bases from V and 9 from J, leaving 13 bases between them. The CDR3 sequence is 12 residues long.

V gene TRBV6-5 combines with J gene TRBJ2-3, with 9 bases fitting TRBD2. This CDR3 contains 14 residues. Per germline, CDR1 MNHEY and CDR2 SVGAGI. Trimming removed 6 bases from V and 3 bases from J; junction bases left unmatched: 4. The CDR3, as DNA: TGTGCCAGCAGAATTAGCGGGAGAACAGATACGCAGTATTTT. Amino acid sequence: CASRISGRTDTQYF.

V usage is TRBV4-1 and J usage is TRBJ1-6; a possible D gene is TRBD1 (6 bases). V was pared by 7 bases and J by 13 bases, with 17 bases between. The CDR3 runs 13 residues. Germline-derived CDR1 and CDR2 are MGHRA and YSYEKL. The CDR3 here is CASTTQAGAPLHF. The DNA for the CDR3 is TGCGCCAGCACGACTCAGGCAGGGGCCCCCCTCCACTTT.

This clonotype has only a few counts. The rearrangement uses TRBV11-2 and TRBJ2-5; D uncertain. CDR3 length equals 12 residues. Trimming took off 5 bases at V and 6 bases at J, with 10 bases between the two ends. Germline CDR1 SGHAT, CDR2 FQNNGV. CDR3 sequence (DNA): TGTGCCAGCAGCCCTCTAGTGAAGACCCAGTACTTC. It specifies CASSPLVKTQYF.

CDR3 nucleotide sequence: TGTGCAAGTCGGGCTACTAGCGGGAGCTACGAGCAGTACTTC. Translated: CASRATSGSYEQYF. V and J are TRBV12-2 and TRBJ2-7; the table gives TRBD2 as D, unverified against the DNA. TRBV12-2 is deemed a pseudogene. The CDR3 is 14 amino acids.

The genes are TRBV7-9 and TRBJ2-1; perhaps TRBD1 as D (5 bases). This CDR3 comprises 14 residues. Germline V CDR1 and CDR2: SEHNR, FQNEAQ (reference sequence). Trimming cost V 0 bases and J 5 bases, with 8 bases left between them. CDR3 sequence reads: CASSLAKGNNEQFF. The CDR3 DNA reads as TGTGCCAGCAGCTTAGCAAAGGGGAACAATGAGCAGTTCTTC.

This clonotype was detected ten times or more. The V call is TRBV28, the J call TRBJ2-7, with D perhaps matching TRBD1 (6 bases). V lost 6 bases and J lost 5, with 11 bases in between. CDR1 and CDR2 (germline): MDHEN, SYDVKM. The CDR3 runs to 12 residues. This CDR3 reads CASSLRGNEQYF. CDR3 nucleotide sequence: TGTGCCAGCAGCCTCAGGGGAAACGAGCAGTACTTC.

This clonotype was counted between two and nine times. The CDR3: CASAGTDAYEQYF. The CDR3 region has the DNA TGTGCCAGCGCCGGGACAGATGCCTACGAGCAGTACTTC. The chain has TRBV19 and TRBJ2-7; 7 nucleotides match TRBD1. CDR1 LNHDA and CDR2 SQIVND come from the germline V gene (reference sequence). This CDR3 is 13 amino acids long. Trimming cost V 9 bases and J 2 bases; bases outside gene matches: 7.

The gene calls are TRBV2 and TRBJ2-7; TRBD2 matches at 11 bases. The ends lost 7 bases at V and 7 bases at J; junction bases unmatched: 12. There are 15 residues in the CDR3. The V gene's germline CDR1 is SNHLY and CDR2 FYNNEI. The DNA of the CDR3 is TGTGCCAGCATGACTAGCGGGACTACTAAGGGAGAGCAGTACTTC. Translating it yields CASMTSGTTKGEQYF.

This clonotype has at least ten counts. The chain is built from TRBV4-1 and TRBJ1-2, with TRBD1 as a possible D gene (5 bases). The CDR3 sequence is 15 residues long. Germline CDR1 and CDR2: MGHRA and YSYEKL. The V gene lost 3 bases and the J gene lost 6 bases, with 17 bases spanning the gap. In DNA, the CDR3 is TGCGCCAGCAGCCAGGGGCCGGTGGGGATCAATGGCTACACCTTC. It encodes CASSQGPVGINGYTF.

This clonotype was picked up a small number of times. The rearrangement links TRBV20-1 to TRBJ2-3, with D hard to call. V lost 5 bases and J lost 0, with 15 bases in between. The CDR3 has 15 residues. The germline V gene encodes CDR1 DFQATT and CDR2 SNEGSKA (reference sequence). DNA for the CDR3: TGCAGTGCTGGGCTTAGTGGAAAAAGCACAGATACGCAGTATTTT. Protein sequence: CSAGLSGKSTDTQYF.

This clonotype has a handful of counts. The V call is TRBV7-2, the J call TRBJ2-4; D is tentatively TRBD1 or TRBD2 (5 bases each). The CDR3 runs 14 residues. Germline assignment: CDR1 SGHTA and CDR2 FQGNSA. Trimming removed 4 bases at V and 0 bases at J, with 7 bases between. The CDR3 DNA is TGTGCCAGCAGCTCGGGGACAGCCAAAAACATTCAGTACTTC. Residues: CASSSGTAKNIQYF.

This clonotype was counted between two and nine times. The V call is TRBV5-1, the J call TRBJ1-2; D may be TRBD1 (5 bases). Germline lookup yields CDR1 SGHRS and CDR2 YFSETQ. This CDR3 is 13 amino acids long. The ends were cut back, 7 bases at V and 4 bases at J, with 14 bases in the middle. The CDR3 DNA is TGCGCCAGCGGGAGAGGGGACGCCTATGGCTACACCTTC. Amino acid sequence: CASGRGDAYGYTF.

A word on this clonotype: The junction does not match germline at one end; this may be a read error. The chain joins TRBV12-3 or TRBV12-4 to TRBJ1-1; D gene unclear. The CDR3 totals 13 residues. CDR3 amino acids: CASSFTPNSEAFF. CDR3 sequence (DNA): TGTGCCAGCAGTTTTACCCCAAACAGTGAAGCTTTCTTT.

This clonotype was counted between two and nine times. The V call is TRBV7-9, the J call TRBJ2-4; weak D call: TRBD1 (6 bases). Trimming left V 2 bases short and J 9 bases short, with 17 bases between. The CDR3 loop spans 15 amino acids. Germline V gene lookup returns CDR1 SEHNR and CDR2 FQNEAQ (reference sequence). CDR3 loop: CASSLSGRGHGIQYF. CDR3 bases: TGTGCCAGCAGCTTATCGGGCAGGGGCCATGGCATTCAGTACTTC.

This clonotype was detected a few times. The gene calls are TRBV7-8 and TRBJ2-7; D call uncertain. Trimming took off 4 bases at V and 2 bases at J, with 3 bases between the two ends. The CDR3 is 11 residues long. Per the germline V gene, CDR1 is SGHVS and CDR2 is FQNEAQ. CDR3 DNA sequence: TGTGCCAGCAGCTGGGCCTACGAGCAGTACTTC. It is translated as CASSWAYEQYF. The full variable domain, in which reference TRBV7-8 and TRBJ2-7 provide the parts outside the CDR3, is GAGVSQSPRYKVAKRGQDVALRCDPISGHVSLFWYQQALGQGPEFLTYFQNEAQLDKSGLPSDRFFAERPEGSVSTLKIQRTQQEDSAVYLCASSWAYEQYFGPGTRLTVT.

The chain carries TRBV19 and TRBJ2-3; D is unresolved. Deletions cut 7 bases from V and 0 bases from J, with 8 bases between. The CDR3 spans 13 residues. Germline V lookup: CDR1 LNHDA, CDR2 SQIVND (reference sequence). The CDR3 here is CASTTSSTDTQYF. The CDR3 nucleotides read TGTGCCAGTACAACAAGTAGCACAGATACGCAGTATTTT.

This clonotype was seen ten or more times. The chain links TRBV7-9 to TRBJ1-5; no reliable D call. Germline V gene data show CDR1 as SEHNR and CDR2 as FQNEAQ (reference sequence). The CDR3 is 17 amino acids. V was pared by 4 bases and J by 6 bases, with 22 bases between. The CDR3 bases are TGTGCCAGCAGCTCTTGGGATGGGTCCCAGCGCCGTCAGCCCCAGCATTTT. Translating it yields CASSSWDGSQRRQPQHF.

The V gene is TRBV5-1, the J gene TRBJ2-1; D may match TRBD1 or TRBD2 (7 bases each). With 1 base removed from V and 4 bases from J, the gap between germline ends came to 15 bases. This CDR3 contains 16 residues. The germline gives CDR1 SGHRS, CDR2 YFSETQ. The CDR3: CASSLPLQGGYNEQFF. CDR3 in DNA: TGCGCCAGCAGCTTGCCCCTCCAGGGGGGGTACAATGAGCAGTTCTTC.

The V gene is TRBV3-1, the J gene TRBJ1-1; 7 bases agree with TRBD1. The CDR3 spans 15 residues. V lost 0 bases to trimming and J lost 1 base; unmatched junction nucleotides: 2. The V gene's germline CDR1 is LGHDT and CDR2 YNNKEL (reference sequence). CDR3 sequence reads: CASSQEWTGNTEAFF. CDR3 bases: TGTGCCAGCAGCCAAGAGTGGACAGGGAACACTGAAGCTTTCTTT.

This chain connects TRBV10-2 to TRBJ2-3; 10 bases align to TRBD2. This CDR3 has 15 amino acids. The V gene's germline CDR1 is WSHSY and CDR2 SAAADI. Trimming cost V 8 bases and J 3 bases; bases outside gene matches: 8. This CDR3 reads CASEMRTSGTDTQYF. The CDR3 DNA sequence: TGCGCCAGCGAGATGAGGACTAGCGGAACAGATACGCAGTATTTT.

The CDR3 nucleotides read TGCGCCAGCAGCCTATCGACAGCGACCTACGAGCAGTACTTC. Translation: CASSLSTATYEQYF. The rearrangement uses TRBV5-1 and TRBJ2-7, with D maybe TRBD1 (5 bases). CDR3 size: 14 residues. From germline, CDR1 is SGHRS and CDR2 YFSETQ. Between the trimmed V and J ends, which lost 4 bases and 2 bases, there was a span of 13 bases. The full variable domain, in which reference TRBV5-1 and TRBJ2-7 provide the parts outside the CDR3, is KAGVTQTPRYLIKTRGQQVTLSCSPISGHRSVSWYQQTPGQGLQFLFEYFSETQRNKGNFPGRFSGRQFSNSRSEMNVSTLELGDSALYLCASSLSTATYEQYFGPGTRLTVT.

This clonotype was recorded a few times. The V call is TRBV6-2 or TRBV6-3, the J call TRBJ2-2; TRBD1 agrees at 8 bases. Germline CDR1 and CDR2: MNHEY and SVGEGT. J was trimmed by 4 bases and V by 11 bases; bases with no gene match: 9. The CDR3 contains 14 residues. CDR3: CAVQETGVTGELFF. CDR3 coding DNA: TGTGCCGTCCAAGAGACAGGGGTCACCGGGGAGCTGTTTTTT.

This clonotype has at least ten counts. The chain links TRBV18 to TRBJ2-1, with D possibly TRBD1 on 6 matching bases. This CDR3 spans 14 amino acids. V dropped 3 bases and J dropped 7 bases, with 13 bases sitting between them. The germline CDR1 and CDR2 sequences are KGHSH and LQKENI. CDR3 nucleotide sequence: TGTGCCAGCTCACCTCCACAGGGTCGGAATGAGCAGTTCTTC. This encodes CASSPPQGRNEQFF.

This clonotype was seen only a few times. The chain recombines TRBV20-1 with TRBJ2-4; tentative D call: TRBD2 (5 bases). Germline V gene lookup returns CDR1 DFQATT and CDR2 SNEGSKA (reference sequence). This CDR3 spans 12 amino acids. Trimming stripped 6 bases from V and 2 bases from J, with 8 bases between. CDR3 protein: CSARGTKNIQYF. CDR3 DNA sequence: TGCAGTGCCCGGGGTACCAAAAACATTCAGTACTTC.

This clonotype has just a few counts. V is TRBV7-6 and J is TRBJ2-5; 7 bases agree with TRBD1. This CDR3 has 15 residues. Germline V lookup: CDR1 SGHVS, CDR2 FNYEAQ. V lost 5 bases, J lost 4 bases, and 10 bases stayed unmatched. In DNA form, the CDR3 reads TGTGCCAGCAGCGAGGGGGCTCCAGCGCGAGAGACCCAGTACTTC. Translating gives CASSEGAPARETQYF.

The V and J genes are TRBV20-1 and TRBJ2-3, with a weak D call TRBD2 (5 bases). Germline values: CDR1 DFQATT, CDR2 SNEGSKA (reference sequence). This CDR3 is 14 amino acids long. This CDR3 reads CSSKLASFTDTQYF. The CDR3 DNA follows: TGCAGCTCCAAATTAGCGTCCTTCACAGATACGCAGTATTTT.